One and the same sample provided the 21 T cell receptor beta chains below, sequenced in a study of blood T cells in healthy people across ages. Combining a sample-barcoded 5' primer with a J-beta primer mix, a second PCR ran for about 6 to 12 cycles. MiXCR, run by TCRdb on the 5' RACE reads, gives a single entry per CDR3 protein. Of 870,000 or so distinct CDR3 sequences in the sample, under 30% are singletons; the top ten hold about 18%. Sequencing was carried out using blood. The receptor set was obtained from a woman of 80 years or more in good health.

This clonotype was recorded many times. The genes are TRBV9 and TRBJ2-3; TRBD2 matches 7 bases. This CDR3 is 18 amino acids long. CDR1 is SGDLS, CDR2 YYNGEE, per germline. Trimming cost V 3 bases and J 0 bases; bases outside gene matches: 13. CDR3 in amino acids: CASSALGGGVVSTDTQYF. The CDR3 nucleotides are TGTGCCAGCAGCGCCCTAGGCGGGGGTGTAGTTAGCACAGATACGCAGTATTTT.

This chain joins TRBV20-1 and TRBJ1-5; D gene unclear. V lost 6 bases and J 4 bases, leaving 16 bases between the germline ends. The CDR3 length is 14 residues. Germline CDR1 and CDR2: DFQATT and SNEGSKA (reference sequence). In DNA, the CDR3 is TGCAGTGCCATCCATGGGGTTGGTAATCAGCCCCAGCATTTT. Encoded protein: CSAIHGVGNQPQHF.

On this clonotype itself: This sequence may be a read error, since a much larger clone differs from it by one base. CDR3 in DNA: TGTGCCCGGAGGCTCCCCTTTTCTGGGCAGTACTTC. This translates into CARRLPFSGQYF. The chain employs TRBV30 and TRBJ2-4; weak D call: TRBD2 (5 bases). Germline assignment: CDR1 GTSNPN and CDR2 SVGIG (reference sequence). This CDR3 contains 12 residues.

This clonotype was detected only a few times. The rearrangement joins TRBV13 to TRBJ1-1, with D possibly matching TRBD1 (5 bases). V lost 4 bases and J 4 bases, leaving 16 bases between the germline ends. CDR3 size: 15 residues. Germline loops: CDR1 PRHDT, CDR2 FYEKMQ (reference sequence). This CDR3 is CASSSRRAGITEAFF. CDR3 in DNA: TGTGCCAGCAGCTCCCGGAGAGCAGGGATCACTGAAGCTTTCTTT.

This rearrangement joins TRBV16 to TRBJ2-1; the D is unclear. Judging by the DNA end, TRBJ2-7 fits better; the J call may be wrong. Looked up from germline, CDR1 is KGHSY and CDR2 is FQNENV. This CDR3 has 16 amino acids. CDR3 protein: CASSQSPRSSYNEQYF. Here the CDR3 DNA reads TGTGCCAGCAGCCAATCCCCCCGCAGCTCCTACAATGAGCAGTACTTC.

This clonotype was seen ten or more times. J is TRBJ2-5 and V is TRBV6-6, with 10 bases that match TRBD2. V shed 7 bases and J 5 bases; nucleotides not matched to a gene: 13. Germline V CDR1 and CDR2: MNHNY, SVGAGI (reference sequence). This CDR3 spans 16 amino acids. The CDR3 region is CASKPFLAGAGETQYF. Here the CDR3 DNA reads TGTGCCAGCAAACCATTCCTAGCGGGGGCTGGGGAGACCCAGTACTTC.

The table lists this clonotype with many counts. The CDR3 DNA sequence: TGTGCCAGCACAAGCTCTGGGGCCAACGTCCTGACTTTC. It yields the protein CASTSSGANVLTF. The gene calls are TRBV28 and TRBJ2-6, with D unresolved. The CDR3 is 13 amino acids. Germline V gene sequence: CDR1 MDHEN, CDR2 SYDVKM. The V end lost 7 bases, the J end lost 0 bases, and 4 bases lay between the germline ends.

V is TRBV5-1 and J is TRBJ2-1; D could derive from TRBD1 or TRBD2 (5 bases each). Trimming cost V 3 bases and J 4 bases, with 14 bases left between them. CDR3 length: 15 residues. CDR1 and CDR2 from the germline V gene are SGHRS and YFSETQ. CDR3 protein: CASSWDRTAYNEQFF. The DNA of the CDR3 is TGCGCCAGCAGCTGGGACCGGACGGCTTACAATGAGCAGTTCTTC.

This clonotype was recorded many times. The gene calls are TRBV6-5 and TRBJ2-3, with TRBD2 identical over 12 bases. The ends lost 0 bases at V and 7 bases at J; junction bases unmatched: 2. CDR3 length equals 15 residues. Germline values: CDR1 MNHEY, CDR2 SVGAGI. The CDR3 loop is CASSYSTSGGYTQYF. CDR3 coding DNA: TGTGCCAGCAGTTACTCGACTAGCGGGGGTTATACGCAGTATTTT.

This chain uses TRBV28 with TRBJ2-4; maybe TRBD1 (6 bases). The CDR3 spans 17 residues. With 6 bases removed from V and 1 base from J, the gap between germline ends came to 19 bases. Germline V gives CDR1 MDHEN, CDR2 SYDVKM. The CDR3 spells CASSPIQGGRAKNIQYF. Here the CDR3 DNA reads TGTGCCAGCAGCCCTATCCAAGGGGGACGGGCCAAAAACATTCAGTACTTC. Supplemented by reference TRBV28 and TRBJ2-4, the full variable domain reads DVKVTQSSRYLVKRTGEKVFLECVQDMDHENMFWYRQDPGLGLRLIYFSYDVKMKEKGDIPEGYSVSREKKERFSLILESASTNQTSMYLCASSPIQGGRAKNIQYFGAGTRLSVL.

This clonotype was seen a few times. CDR3 loop: CASSLMGTNNQPQHF. The CDR3 bases are TGTGCCAGCAGCTTAATGGGGACTAATAATCAGCCCCAGCATTTT. V and J are TRBV7-8 and TRBJ1-5; perhaps TRBD1 as D (5 bases). The V end was cut by 2 bases, the J end by 4 bases, with 12 bases between. CDR1 is SGHVS and CDR2 is FQNEAQ in the germline V gene. The CDR3 loop spans 15 amino acids.

This clonotype has only a few counts. CDR3 DNA: TGCGCCAGCAGTTCCCGGGACAGGGGGTACAATGAGCAGTTCTTC. As protein: CASSSRDRGYNEQFF. J is TRBJ2-1 and V is TRBV10-1; 11 nucleotides match TRBD1. Germline assignment: CDR1 WNHNN and CDR2 SYGVQD (reference sequence). Germline trimming cut 5 bases from V and 4 bases from J; bases unmatched to any gene: 4. This CDR3 region has 15 residues.

The chain recombines TRBV7-9 with TRBJ2-1; a possible D gene is TRBD1 (5 bases). CDR3 length equals 15 residues. Germline V gene sequence: CDR1 SEHNR, CDR2 FQNEAQ (reference sequence). V was shortened by 1 base and J by 2 bases, with 9 bases between the two germline ends. This CDR3 is CASSLDQGPYNEQFF. The CDR3 bases are TGTGCCAGCAGCTTAGACCAGGGCCCCTACAATGAGCAGTTCTTC.

As for this clonotype: One end of the junction varies from germline; a read error may be responsible. The chain is built from TRBV18 and TRBJ2-3; D is perhaps TRBD1 (5 bases). Germline values: CDR1 KGHSH, CDR2 LQKENI. The CDR3 is made up of 13 amino acids. Here the CDR3 reads CAGSLSRGDTQYF. Written as DNA, the CDR3 is TGTGCCGGCTCATTAAGTAGGGGAGATACGCAGTATTTT.

This clonotype was seen ten or more times. V is TRBV20-1 and J is TRBJ2-1; 14 bases line up with TRBD2. The CDR3 totals 18 residues. J was trimmed by 2 bases and V by 0 bases; bases with no gene match: 6. CDR1 and CDR2 from the germline V gene are DFQATT and SNEGSKA (reference sequence). The chain's CDR3 is CSARDRGTSGGAYNEQFF. CDR3 nucleotides: TGCAGTGCTAGAGATCGAGGGACTAGCGGGGGAGCCTACAATGAGCAGTTCTTC.

There are many counts of this clonotype. This chain connects TRBV5-1 to TRBJ2-5; D possibly matches TRBD1 or TRBD2 (5 bases each). The CDR3 loop spans 11 amino acids. V was trimmed by 5 bases and J by 5 bases, leaving 7 bases between them. CDR1 is SGHRS and CDR2 is YFSETQ in the germline V gene. The CDR3 spells CASSEGETQYF. The CDR3 DNA is TGCGCCAGCAGTGAGGGGGAGACCCAGTACTTC.

At least ten counts were recorded for this clonotype. The V gene is TRBV20-1, the J gene TRBJ2-3; 12 bases agree with TRBD2. In germline, CDR1 is DFQATT, CDR2 SNEGSKA (reference sequence). The CDR3 length is 18 residues. The junction had 9 bases not matched to a gene; V was cut back by 0 bases and J by 2 bases. CDR3 sequence reads: CSARERTSGGYHTDTQYF. The DNA for the CDR3 is TGCAGTGCTAGAGAGCGCACTAGCGGGGGGTATCACACAGATACGCAGTATTTT.

A remark on this clonotype: A much larger clone is a single base away; this may be a read error. The chain uses TRBV21-1 and TRBJ2-7; the D call in the table, TRBD2, was not verified against the DNA. TRBV21-1 constitutes a pseudogene. The CDR3 loop spans 14 amino acids. The CDR3 spells CASSKGTSDHEHYF. The CDR3 DNA sequence: TGTGCCAGCAGCAAAGGGACTAGCGACCACGAGCATTACTTC.

This clonotype showed up just a few times. The chain combines TRBV7-2 with TRBJ1-4; D gene ambiguous. The CDR3 runs 13 residues. The V end was cut by 6 bases, the J end by 3 bases, with 8 bases between. CDR1 and CDR2 (germline): SGHTA, FQGNSA. The CDR3 nucleotides read TGTGCCAGCAGTCGATCCTCTAATGAAAAACTGTTTTTT. Translated, it gives CASSRSSNEKLFF.

This clonotype was observed at least ten times. The rearrangement uses TRBV7-2 and TRBJ1-1, with D hard to call. Germline V lookup: CDR1 SGHTA, CDR2 FQGNSA. Trimming cost V 4 bases and J 0 bases, with 15 bases left between them. This CDR3 is built from 16 residues. The CDR3 loop is CASSSPLAALNTEAFF. Here the CDR3 DNA reads TGTGCCAGCAGCTCCCCTTTGGCAGCATTGAACACTGAAGCTTTCTTT.

This clonotype was counted many times. The chain links TRBV20-1 to TRBJ2-4; 8 bases map to TRBD2. CDR1 is DFQATT, CDR2 SNEGSKA, per germline (reference sequence). Unmatched junction bases numbered 8, after V lost 6 bases and J lost 4 bases. The length of the CDR3 is 14 residues. CDR3 sequence (DNA): TGCAGTGCGGGGCGCGGGGGGCCAAAAAACATTCAGTACTTC. Translated, it gives CSAGRGGPKNIQYF.